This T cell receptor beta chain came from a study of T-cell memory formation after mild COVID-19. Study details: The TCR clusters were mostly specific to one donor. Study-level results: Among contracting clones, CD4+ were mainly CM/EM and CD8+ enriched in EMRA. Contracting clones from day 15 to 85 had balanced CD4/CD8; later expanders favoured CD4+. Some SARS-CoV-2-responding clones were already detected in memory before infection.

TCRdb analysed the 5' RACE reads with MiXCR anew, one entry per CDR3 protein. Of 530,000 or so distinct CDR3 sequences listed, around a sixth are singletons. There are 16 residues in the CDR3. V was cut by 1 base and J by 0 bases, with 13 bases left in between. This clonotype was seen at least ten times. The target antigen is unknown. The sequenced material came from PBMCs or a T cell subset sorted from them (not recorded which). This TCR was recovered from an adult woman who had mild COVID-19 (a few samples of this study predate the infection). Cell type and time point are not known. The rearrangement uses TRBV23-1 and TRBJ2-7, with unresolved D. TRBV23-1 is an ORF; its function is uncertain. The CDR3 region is CASSQYGRFDSYEQYF. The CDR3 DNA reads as TGCGCCAGCAGTCAATATGGCAGATTTGACTCCTACGAGCAGTACTTC.